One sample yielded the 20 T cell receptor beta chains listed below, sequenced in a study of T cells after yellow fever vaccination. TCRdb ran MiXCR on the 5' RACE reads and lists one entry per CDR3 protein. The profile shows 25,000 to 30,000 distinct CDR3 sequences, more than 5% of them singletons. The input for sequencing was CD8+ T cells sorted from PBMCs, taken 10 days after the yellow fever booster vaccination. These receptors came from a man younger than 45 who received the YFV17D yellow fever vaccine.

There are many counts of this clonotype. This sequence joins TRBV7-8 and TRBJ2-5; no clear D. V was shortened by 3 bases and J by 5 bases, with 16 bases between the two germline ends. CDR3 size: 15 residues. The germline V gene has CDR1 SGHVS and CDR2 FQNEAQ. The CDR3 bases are TGTGCCAGCAGCTTTGGTCGGTACATGGGCGAGACCCAGTACTTC. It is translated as CASSFGRYMGETQYF.

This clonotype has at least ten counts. CDR3 sequence: CASSSLTDLNTEAFF. In nucleotides, the CDR3 is TGTGCCAGCAGTTCCCTGACAGACTTGAACACTGAAGCTTTCTTT. The chain uses TRBV27 and TRBJ1-1; TRBD1 is a possible D gene (5 bases). This CDR3 contains 15 residues. The V end was cut by 4 bases, the J end by 0 bases, with 12 bases between. Germline CDR1 MNHEY, CDR2 SMNVEV (reference sequence).

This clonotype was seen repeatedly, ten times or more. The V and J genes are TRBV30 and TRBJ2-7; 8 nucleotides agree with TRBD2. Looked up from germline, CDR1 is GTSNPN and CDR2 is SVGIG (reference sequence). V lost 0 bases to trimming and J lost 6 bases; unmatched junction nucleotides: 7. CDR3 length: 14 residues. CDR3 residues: CAWSVLAVGREQYF. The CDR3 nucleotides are TGTGCCTGGAGTGTACTAGCGGTGGGCCGCGAGCAGTACTTC.

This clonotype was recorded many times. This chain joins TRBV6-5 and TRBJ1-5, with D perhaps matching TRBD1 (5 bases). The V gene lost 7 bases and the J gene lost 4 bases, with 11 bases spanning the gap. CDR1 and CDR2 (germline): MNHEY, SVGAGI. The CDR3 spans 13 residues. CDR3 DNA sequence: TGTGCCAGCAATCAGGGCCATAATCAGCCCCAGCATTTT. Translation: CASNQGHNQPQHF.

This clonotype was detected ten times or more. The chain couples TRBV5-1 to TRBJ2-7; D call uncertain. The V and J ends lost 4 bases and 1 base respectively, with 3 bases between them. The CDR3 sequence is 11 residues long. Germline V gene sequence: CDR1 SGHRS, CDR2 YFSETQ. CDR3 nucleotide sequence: TGCGCCAGCAGCCAATCCTACGAGCAGTACTTC. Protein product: CASSQSYEQYF.

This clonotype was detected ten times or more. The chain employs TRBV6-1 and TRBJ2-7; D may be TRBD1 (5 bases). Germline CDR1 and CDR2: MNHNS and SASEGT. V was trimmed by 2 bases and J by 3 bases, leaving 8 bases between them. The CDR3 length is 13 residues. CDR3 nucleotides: TGTGCCAGCAGTGAAACAGGTATCTACGAGCAGTACTTC. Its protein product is CASSETGIYEQYF.

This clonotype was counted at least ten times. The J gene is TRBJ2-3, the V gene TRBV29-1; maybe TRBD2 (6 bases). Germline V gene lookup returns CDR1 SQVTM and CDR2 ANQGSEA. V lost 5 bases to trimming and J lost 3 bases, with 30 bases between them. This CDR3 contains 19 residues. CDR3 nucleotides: TGCAGCGTTCTACTGAACTGGGAGCGGGTTCCTCCCCCTACAGATACGCAGTATTTT. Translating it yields CSVLLNWERVPPPTDTQYF.

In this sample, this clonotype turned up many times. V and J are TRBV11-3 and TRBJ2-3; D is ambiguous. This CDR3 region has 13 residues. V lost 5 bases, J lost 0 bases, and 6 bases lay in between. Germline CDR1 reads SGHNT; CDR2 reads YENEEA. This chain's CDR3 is CASSKDSTDTQYF. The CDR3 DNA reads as TGTGCCAGCAGCAAAGATAGCACAGATACGCAGTATTTT.

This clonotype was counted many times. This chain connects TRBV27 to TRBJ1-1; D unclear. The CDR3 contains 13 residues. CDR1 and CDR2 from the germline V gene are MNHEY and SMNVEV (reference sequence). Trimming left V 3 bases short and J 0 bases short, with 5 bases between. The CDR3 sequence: CASSLSLNTEAFF. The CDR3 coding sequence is TGTGCCAGCAGTTTGTCCCTGAACACTGAAGCTTTCTTT.

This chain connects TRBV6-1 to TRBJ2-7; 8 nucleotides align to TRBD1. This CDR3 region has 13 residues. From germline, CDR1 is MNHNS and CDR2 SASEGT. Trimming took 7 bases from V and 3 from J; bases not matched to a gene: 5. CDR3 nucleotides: TGTGCCAGCAACCTCAGGGGGCTCTACGAGCAGTACTTC. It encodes CASNLRGLYEQYF.

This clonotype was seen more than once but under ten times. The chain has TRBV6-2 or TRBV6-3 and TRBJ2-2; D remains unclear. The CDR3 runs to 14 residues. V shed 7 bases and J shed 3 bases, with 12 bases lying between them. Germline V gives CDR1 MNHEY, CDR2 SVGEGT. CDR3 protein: CASMWNLDTGELFF. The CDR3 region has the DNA TGTGCCAGCATGTGGAATCTGGACACCGGGGAGCTGTTTTTT.

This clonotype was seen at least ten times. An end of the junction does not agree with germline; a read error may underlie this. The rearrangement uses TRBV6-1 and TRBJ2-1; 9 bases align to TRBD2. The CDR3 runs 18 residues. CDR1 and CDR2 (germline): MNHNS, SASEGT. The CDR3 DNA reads TGTGCCATCAGTGAAGCACTAGCGGGTCTGGCGTCCTACAATGAGCAGTTCTTC. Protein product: CAISEALAGLASYNEQFF.

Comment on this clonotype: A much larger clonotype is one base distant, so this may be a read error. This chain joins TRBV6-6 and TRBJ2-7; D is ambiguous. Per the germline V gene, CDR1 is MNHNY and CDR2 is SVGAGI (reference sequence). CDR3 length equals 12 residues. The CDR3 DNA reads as TGTGCCACCTCCGAATCTACCTACAAGCAGTACTTC. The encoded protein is CATSESTYKQYF.

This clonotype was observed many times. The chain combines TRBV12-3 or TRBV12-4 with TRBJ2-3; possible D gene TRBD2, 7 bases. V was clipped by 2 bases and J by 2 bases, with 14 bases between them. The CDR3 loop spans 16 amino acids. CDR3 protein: CASSLLEGGTTDTQYF. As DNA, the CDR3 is TGTGCCAGCAGTTTACTTGAGGGGGGGACCACAGATACGCAGTATTTT.

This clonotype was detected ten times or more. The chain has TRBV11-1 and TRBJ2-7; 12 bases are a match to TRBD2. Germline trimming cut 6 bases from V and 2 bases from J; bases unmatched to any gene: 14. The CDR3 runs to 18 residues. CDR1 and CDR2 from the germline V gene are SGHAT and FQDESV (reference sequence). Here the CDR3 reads CASSSTGLAGYNPYEQYF. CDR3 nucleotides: TGTGCCAGCAGTTCCACGGGACTAGCGGGCTATAACCCCTACGAGCAGTACTTC.

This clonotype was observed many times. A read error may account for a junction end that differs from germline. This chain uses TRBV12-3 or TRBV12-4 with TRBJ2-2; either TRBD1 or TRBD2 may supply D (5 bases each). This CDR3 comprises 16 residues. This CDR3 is CAIPTRGPGNIGELFF. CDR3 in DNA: TGTGCCATCCCAACAAGGGGCCCCGGGAACATCGGGGAGCTGTTTTTT.

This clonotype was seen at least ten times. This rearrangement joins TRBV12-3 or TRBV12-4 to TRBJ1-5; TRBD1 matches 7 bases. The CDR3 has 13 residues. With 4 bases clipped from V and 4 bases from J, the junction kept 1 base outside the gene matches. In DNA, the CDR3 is TGTGCCAGCAGTTGGGACAGTAATCAGCCCCAGCATTTT. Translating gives CASSWDSNQPQHF.

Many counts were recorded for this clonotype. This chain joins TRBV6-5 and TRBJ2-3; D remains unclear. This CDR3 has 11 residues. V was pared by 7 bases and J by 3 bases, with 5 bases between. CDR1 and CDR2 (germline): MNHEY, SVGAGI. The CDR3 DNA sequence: TGTGCCAGCATGGGGACAGATACGCAGTATTTT. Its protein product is CASMGTDTQYF.

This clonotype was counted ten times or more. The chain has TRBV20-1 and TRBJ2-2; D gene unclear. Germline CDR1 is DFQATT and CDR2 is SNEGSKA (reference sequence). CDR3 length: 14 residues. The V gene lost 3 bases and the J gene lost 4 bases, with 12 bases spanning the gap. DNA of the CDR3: TGCAGTGCTAGCCCGAGGACGGTCACCGGGGAGCTGTTTTTT. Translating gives CSASPRTVTGELFF.

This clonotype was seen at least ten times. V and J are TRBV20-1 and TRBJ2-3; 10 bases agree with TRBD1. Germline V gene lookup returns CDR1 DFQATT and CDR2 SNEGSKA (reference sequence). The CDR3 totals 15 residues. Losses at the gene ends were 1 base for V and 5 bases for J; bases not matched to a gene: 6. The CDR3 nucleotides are TGCAGTGCTAGAGGGATGGGGACAGGGGTAGATACGCAGTATTTT. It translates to CSARGMGTGVDTQYF.